This entry features one T cell receptor beta chain sequence. Other DNA sequences in the same sample also yield this CDR3. These data come from a study of shared clonotypes between healthy human individuals. This table comes from immunoSEQ multiplex PCR, and its TCRdb copy is limited to in-frame clones, with some not included. Among a few million clones, more than 90% were seen once, and the ten largest hold over 0.12%. Sequencing was carried out using naive CD4+ T cells sorted from blood. The subset here: CD45RA+ positively selected. The clonotype originates from a man between 18 and 35 years old in good health.

CDR3 residues: CASSSAGDYGYTF. The CDR3, as DNA: TGCGCCAGCAGCAGCGCCGGGGACTATGGCTACACCTTC. V is TRBV5-1 and J is TRBJ1-2; no clear D. The CDR3 loop spans 13 amino acids. Germline CDR1 and CDR2: SGHRS and YFSETQ. Trimming shortened V by 4 bases and J by 3 bases, and 10 bases separated the two germline ends.